This TCR beta chain was obtained from a study of T cells after yellow fever vaccination. Across the whole study: When fractions had low cell numbers, they were prepared with SMART-Seq v4 Ultra Low Input.

General study results and limits: Abundant bulk-population clonotypes could contaminate the FACS-sorted repertoires. Researchers noted that a small share of clonotypes showed up in both CD4 and CD8 compartments.

TCRdb fed the 5' RACE reads into MiXCR, producing one record per CDR3 protein. The sample has around 300,000 distinct CDR3 sequences; about 4.5% are singletons. Germline CDR1 reads SEHNR; CDR2 reads FQNEAQ (reference sequence). The CDR3 length is 14 residues. V lost 3 bases to trimming and J lost 4 bases, with 9 bases between them. At least ten counts were recorded for this clonotype. What it recognizes is unknown. The sample here was PBMCs, taken 15 days after the yellow fever booster vaccination. This clonotype was sampled from a man aged 18 to 29 who received the YFV17D yellow fever vaccine. V is TRBV7-9 and J is TRBJ2-2; no clear D gene. The chain's CDR3 is CASSLEGSTGELFF. The CDR3, as DNA: TGTGCCAGCAGCTTGGAAGGGTCCACCGGGGAGCTGTTTTTT.